This T cell receptor beta chain was identified in a study of T cell responses to AZD1222 COVID-19 vaccine. General study points: Baseline serostatus was positive in only six AZD1222 recipients.

There are a few counts of this clone. Its target is not known. CDR1 is SGHKS and CDR2 is YYEKEE in the germline V gene (reference sequence). The CDR3 length is 13 residues. V was pared by 5 bases and J by 4 bases, with 5 bases of the junction left unmatched. TCRdb keeps only in-frame clones here, not all; method: immunoSEQ multiplex PCR. Here the sample spans more than 120,000 clones, 85% to 90% being singletons. Material: peripheral blood, obtained 28 days after the second AZD1222 dose. The V gene is TRBV5-5, the J gene TRBJ1-2; TRBD1 matches 7 bases. The sequence came from an adult who received the AZD1222 COVID-19 vaccine. The CDR3, as DNA: TGTGCCAGCAGTTGGGGACAGCTCTATGGCTACACCTTC. Translated, it gives CASSWGQLYGYTF.